These 4 T cell receptor beta chains share one sample of origin, sequenced in a study of T-cell reconstitution after alpha-beta-depleted transplantation in children. The TCRbeta library incorporated unique molecular identifiers. Via MiXCR, TCRdb re-called the PCR reads, giving one row per CDR3 protein. The sample yields 250,000 to 300,000 distinct CDR3 sequences, 9.9% seen once. The input for sequencing was PBMCs from the stem cell graft donor, taken from the stem cell graft. These receptors all stem from a human donor who donated a stem cell graft to a child with SCID.

The V call is TRBV9, the J call TRBJ2-7; a weak D match, TRBD1 (6 bases). The CDR3 contains 14 residues. V was trimmed by 0 bases and J by 3 bases, leaving 10 bases between them. Germline CDR1 SGDLS, CDR2 YYNGEE. The CDR3 is CASSVDGTIYEQYF. The CDR3 nucleotides are TGTGCCAGCAGCGTAGATGGGACAATCTACGAGCAGTACTTC.

The chain's CDR3 is CATGGVSNQPQHF. DNA for the CDR3: TGTGCCACCGGGGGGGTGAGCAATCAGCCCCAGCATTTT. The V gene is TRBV12-3 or TRBV12-4, the J gene TRBJ1-5, with a tentative D call TRBD1 (5 bases). This CDR3 has 13 residues. Trimming cost V 10 bases and J 1 base, with 11 bases left between them.

The gene calls are TRBV3-1 and TRBJ2-5; the D is unclear. Trimming stripped 4 bases from V and 6 bases from J, with 6 bases between. CDR3 length: 11 amino acids. Germline lookup yields CDR1 LGHDT and CDR2 YNNKEL (reference sequence). The CDR3 region is CASSPDKTQYF. CDR3 in DNA: TGTGCCAGCAGCCCTGACAAGACCCAGTACTTC.

This clonotype was picked up a small number of times. The V call is TRBV12-3 or TRBV12-4, the J call TRBJ1-5; D call uncertain. The V and J ends lost 5 bases and 9 bases respectively, with 14 bases between them. CDR3 size: 13 residues. The CDR3 region is CASSLGSVGPQHF. CDR3 nucleotides: TGTGCCAGCAGTCTAGGGTCAGTTGGGCCCCAGCATTTT.